This T cell receptor beta chain originates from a study of shared clonotypes between healthy human individuals (TCRdb year 2020). General notes on the study: The cohort comprised two women and a few men aged 18 to 49 years. For each donor, three plates each were used for CD4 naive and CD4 memory, two plates were used for CD8 naive, and one plate was used for CD8 memory. The study deeply sequenced blood TCR repertoires of about 5 healthy adults to estimate repertoire size and the extent of clonotype sharing between individuals. Different laboratories and diverse techniques were used to prepare libraries and sequence TCR repertoires, to increase sequencing depth and limit assay-specific biases. Per donor, leukapheresis produced somewhere between about 0.94 and 9 billion PBMCs.

A remark on this clone: The antigen this receptor binds is unknown. The sample holds no much larger clone one base away, and base qualities are not on file.

The donors were healthy, HIV-negative adults with no recently reported acute infections or vaccinations. All donors were Caucasian adults living in Nashville, Tennessee, USA. CD4+ T cells were enriched by magnetic negative selection, after which naive cells were positively selected on CD45RA and the negative fraction was taken as the memory subset. After blood collection by leukapheresis, PBMCs were isolated using Ficoll-Histopaque density gradient centrifugation and then cryopreserved in the vapor phase of liquid nitrogen. Purity and quantity of every magnetically sorted T cell population were checked by analytical flow cytometry. Genomic DNA was isolated from each sorted fraction and quantified by UV absorbance on a Nanodrop 2000c. Points the paper makes about the study in general: Clonotypes shared by all four sorted-subset donors showed higher generation probabilities than non-shared clonotypes. Sampling was restricted to blood, and TCR repertoires in tissue are likely to differ from TCR repertoires in blood. Even with the large sequencing depth, rarefaction of the sorted-subset datasets indicated that sequencing was incomplete. Pairwise subsampling indicated that sequencing depth was expected to affect the degree of clonotype sharing among donors. Because the study included only a small number of donors, the genetic and exposure-history diversity represented was limited. Naive subsets generally had larger estimated clonotype richness than memory subsets. When a few donors were compared, the shared fraction of clonotypes was 5% to 6.5% for naive CD4, 3.5% to 4% for naive CD8, 2.3% for memory CD4, and 0.4% for memory CD8.

Using the deep immunoSEQ assay, TCR CDR3 regions were amplified from genomic DNA by multiplex PCR. Genomic DNA extracted from each cell subset was distributed evenly over all wells of several immunoSEQ 96-well plates, and each plate served as one replicate. For sorted subsets, each replicate PCR was loaded with around 200 ng genomic DNA, equivalent to about 30,000 T cell genomes. The purified libraries were quantified using a Qubit 3.0 fluorometer, sized with a Bioanalyzer 2100, and then quantified again using the KAPA Library Quantification kit. Every immunoSEQ 96-well plate was sequenced on a separate single-read 150-cycle Illumina NextSeq 550 flow cell. Per the source publication's procedure: Because the immunoSEQ output included only junctional sequences and no quality scores, the filtering could not be the same as the filtering used for full-length reads. To assign V/J genes and CDR3, sequences were annotated using PyIR, a Python wrapper for IgBLAST v1.9, with IMGT germline references. Any read was removed if the V/J assignment was weak (E-value above 1e-6), the CDR3 was missing, or the read contained stop codons, out-of-frame junctions, or ambiguous translated residues. V3J clonotypes were defined as sequences sharing an identical inferred V gene, J gene, and CDR3 amino acid sequence. The percentage overlap between two repertoires was calculated by dividing the number of shared unique clonotypes by the size of the smaller repertoire. Richness of each repertoire was evaluated using RTK rarefaction, the Chao1 estimator, and Recon v2.1 estimates of unobserved clonotypes. Generation probabilities for all TCRbeta clonotypes obtained by the gDNA method from a few donors were computed using OLGA. Drawn from immuneACCESS, this table holds only the in-frame rearrangements with V and J called that TCRdb kept. Clones are partly lost; checked studies trace under half to an unresolved V gene and leave the rest unexplained. V and J calls and clone size follow that table, whereas D and trimming were derived from the DNA. The sample profile shows about 1 million clones; approximately 68% of them were found once. Nearly 1.5% of the sample comes from the top ten.

The CDR3 runs 16 amino acids, cysteine and phenylalanine included. Here the CDR3 DNA is all that survives: 48 bases in frame from base 1. V lost 9 bases and J lost 0 bases, and the count of bases not matched to a germline gene is 13. Sequences LNHDA (CDR1) and SQIVND (CDR2) are obtained from the germline V gene (reference sequence). The material sequenced was memory CD4+ T cells sorted from blood. The cell subset or site label on this specimen signifies: CD45RA-negative fraction. The chain is assembled from TRBV19 and TRBJ1-2, and TRBD1 matches 7 of the central bases. This TCR was sampled from a man aged 18 to 29 in good health. CDR3 protein: CASLRAPGQPNYGYTF. In nucleotide form, the sequence is TGTGCCAGCCTGAGGGCCCCGGGACAGCCTAACTATGGCTACACCTTC.